The 29 T cell receptor beta chains in this list originate from one sample, sequenced in a study of blood T cell repertoires in COVID-19. Repertoires were generated with immunoSEQ multiplex PCR, while TCRdb's copy carries only in-frame clones and drops some. The data contain roughly 40,000 clones, roughly 74% of them singletons. Material for sequencing was peripheral blood. The receptors originated from a man of 80 years or more with acute or convalescent COVID-19.

The chain joins TRBV28 to TRBJ1-2; no clear D gene. The CDR3 length is 15 residues. Germline V gene sequence: CDR1 MDHEN, CDR2 SYDVKM. V was shortened by 7 bases and J by 4 bases, with 19 bases between the two germline ends. DNA of the CDR3: TGTGCCAGCACCCCTCGCGGAGCCCCCTTCTATGGCTACACCTTC. Translating it yields CASTPRGAPFYGYTF.

The chain is built from TRBV4-2 and TRBJ1-3, with 8 bases lining up with TRBD1. The V segment lost 3 bases and the J segment 0 bases; nucleotides outside the gene matches: 1. This CDR3 region has 15 residues. CDR1 is LGHNA, CDR2 YNFKEQ, per germline. The CDR3 nucleotides read TGTGCCAGCAGCCAGACAGGGGCCTCTGGAAACACCATATATTTT. This encodes CASSQTGASGNTIYF.

The chain combines TRBV11-2 with TRBJ2-5; D possibly corresponds to TRBD2 (5 bases). The V gene's germline CDR1 is SGHAT and CDR2 FQNNGV. Trimming removed 5 bases at V and 2 bases at J, with 15 bases between. The CDR3 sequence is 15 residues long. The CDR3 DNA reads TGTGCCAGCAGCCCAATGGAGGCGGTTCAAGAGACCCAGTACTTC. Its translation is CASSPMEAVQETQYF. Full variable domain (outside the CDR3, taken from reference TRBV11-2 and TRBJ2-5): EAGVAQSPRYKIIEKRQSVAFWCNPISGHATLYWYQQILGQGPKLLIQFQNNGVVDDSQLPKDRFSAERLKGVDSTLKIQPAKLEDSAVYLCASSPMEAVQETQYFGPGTRLLVL.

V gene TRBV5-1 combines with J gene TRBJ2-7, with D perhaps matching TRBD2 (5 bases). V was trimmed by 1 base and J by 6 bases, leaving 20 bases between them. Germline V gene sequence: CDR1 SGHRS, CDR2 YFSETQ. The CDR3 consists of 16 residues. CDR3: CASSLFRDPTSLEQYF. The CDR3 bases are TGCGCCAGCAGCTTGTTTCGGGATCCCACCTCTCTCGAGCAGTACTTC.

The CDR3 sequence is CASIGPGGFGEQYF. As DNA, the CDR3 is TGTGCCAGCATAGGGCCAGGGGGATTTGGGGAGCAGTACTTC. The gene calls are TRBV2 and TRBJ2-7, with TRBD1 matching 7 bases. Germline CDR1 SNHLY, CDR2 FYNNEI. V dropped 7 bases and J dropped 7; count of bases not matched to a gene: 13. The CDR3 has 14 residues.

The chain links TRBV7-8 to TRBJ2-7; 7 bases line up with TRBD1. The CDR3 is 15 residues long. Per germline, CDR1 SGHVS and CDR2 FQNEAQ. The V and J ends lost 3 bases and 3 bases, in that order; junction bases with no gene match: 8. CDR3 in amino acids: CASSFAGTAIYEQYF. The CDR3 DNA is TGTGCCAGCAGCTTCGCCGGGACAGCCATCTACGAGCAGTACTTC.

This sequence joins TRBV3-1 (or the pseudogene TRBV3-2) and TRBJ2-7; TRBD2 might be the D (6 bases). Germline V gene data show CDR1 as LGHDT and CDR2 as YNNKEL (reference sequence). Trimming pared 1 base from V and 7 bases from J, leaving 11 bases between. The CDR3 loop spans 13 amino acids. Here the CDR3 reads CASSQVAATEQYF. The CDR3 DNA reads TGTGCCAGCAGCCAAGTAGCGGCCACGGAGCAGTACTTC.

The chain joins TRBV5-1 to TRBJ2-2; D remains ambiguous. The V and J ends lost 4 bases and 3 bases respectively, with 13 bases between them. CDR3 length equals 15 residues. CDR1 and CDR2 from the germline V gene are SGHRS and YFSETQ. The CDR3 here is CASSPAAGYTGELFF. The CDR3 DNA follows: TGCGCCAGCAGCCCGGCGGCCGGATACACCGGGGAGCTGTTTTTT.

The CDR3 DNA reads as TGCAGCGTTGAACCCACGGTGAACGAGCAGTTCTTC. Translating gives CSVEPTVNEQFF. This sequence joins TRBV29-1 and TRBJ2-1; D gene uncertain. The CDR3 consists of 12 residues. Germline V gene data show CDR1 as SQVTM and CDR2 as ANQGSEA. V lost 2 bases and J lost 10, with 12 bases in between.

This sequence joins TRBV6-5 and TRBJ1-1; D perhaps matches TRBD1 (6 bases). The CDR3 loop spans 15 amino acids. Trimming cost V 0 bases and J 6 bases, with 14 bases left between them. The V gene's germline CDR1 is MNHEY and CDR2 SVGAGI. The CDR3 region is CASSYSFMGAAEAFF. CDR3 DNA sequence: TGTGCCAGCAGTTACTCGTTTATGGGGGCCGCTGAAGCTTTCTTT.

The chain has TRBV2 and TRBJ2-1; 11 bases fit TRBD2. The length of the CDR3 is 15 residues. The V gene end was trimmed by 7 bases and the J gene end by 7 bases; junction bases not matched to a gene: 9. CDR1 and CDR2 (germline): SNHLY, FYNNEI. The CDR3 region is CASKRELAGENEQFF. CDR3 nucleotide sequence: TGTGCCAGCAAAAGAGAACTAGCGGGAGAAAATGAGCAGTTCTTC. The full variable domain, rest sourced from reference TRBV2 and TRBJ2-1, is EPEVTQTPSHQVTQMGQEVILRCVPISNHLYFYWYRQILGQKVEFLVSFYNNEISEKSEIFDDQFSVERPDGSNFTLKIRSTKLEDSAMYFCASKRELAGENEQFFGPGTRLTVL.

The chain combines TRBV6-2 or TRBV6-3 with TRBJ1-5; TRBD1 aligns across 8 bases. From germline, CDR1 is MNHEY and CDR2 SVGEGT. This CDR3 region has 18 residues. The V segment lost 5 bases and the J segment 0 bases; nucleotides outside the gene matches: 12. The CDR3 region is CASSDNRGGFYSNQPQHF. The DNA for the CDR3 is TGTGCCAGCAGTGACAACAGGGGGGGATTTTATAGCAATCAGCCCCAGCATTTT.

This chain uses TRBV28 with TRBJ1-5; 9 positions agree with TRBD1. J was trimmed by 2 bases and V by 6 bases; bases with no gene match: 5. Germline V CDR1 and CDR2: MDHEN, SYDVKM. This CDR3 has 15 amino acids. The CDR3 region has the DNA TGTGCCAGCAGGTCAACAGGGGGCGGCAATCAGCCCCAGCATTTT. This codes for CASRSTGGGNQPQHF.

The chain recombines TRBV10-1 with TRBJ1-3; 11 bases match TRBD1. This CDR3 comprises 14 residues. V trimming: 10 bases; J trimming: 0 bases; junction bases outside the gene matches: 2. Germline CDR1 reads WNHNN; CDR2 reads SYGVQD (reference sequence). The CDR3 DNA is TGCGCCACTGGACAGGGGGCCTCTGGAAACACCATATATTTT. It encodes CATGQGASGNTIYF.

The chain combines TRBV29-1 with TRBJ2-7; TRBD2 agrees at 15 bases. Germline V gene sequence: CDR1 SQVTM, CDR2 ANQGSEA. The CDR3 contains 14 residues. Germline trimming cut 6 bases from V and 9 bases from J; bases unmatched to any gene: 9. This CDR3 reads CSVGGLAGGYPQYF. CDR3 nucleotides: TGCAGCGTGGGGGGACTAGCGGGAGGTTATCCGCAGTACTTC.

The chain employs TRBV28 and TRBJ2-6; D not resolved. The CDR3 consists of 15 residues. V gave up 6 bases and J gave up 0 bases, with 9 bases separating them. Germline CDR1 MDHEN, CDR2 SYDVKM. Written as DNA, the CDR3 is TGTGCCAGCAGCCGTTCACACTCTGGGGCCAACGTCCTGACTTTC. It codes for CASSRSHSGANVLTF.

V gene TRBV2 combines with J gene TRBJ2-7; no clear D. This CDR3 spans 13 amino acids. The V gene's germline CDR1 is SNHLY and CDR2 FYNNEI. Trimming removed 7 bases at V and 0 bases at J, with 10 bases between. Here the CDR3 reads CASKQYSSYEQYF. In DNA form, the CDR3 reads TGTGCCAGCAAACAGTATAGCTCCTACGAGCAGTACTTC.

This clone occurred once. This chain links TRBV5-1 with TRBJ2-7, with a weak D call TRBD2 (6 bases). Deletions cut 4 bases from V and 3 bases from J, with 20 bases between. Germline V lookup: CDR1 SGHRS, CDR2 YFSETQ. This CDR3 has 16 amino acids. CDR3 residues: CASSPQTASGFYEQYF. CDR3 nucleotide sequence: TGCGCCAGCAGCCCACAGACAGCAAGCGGGTTCTACGAGCAGTACTTC.

CDR3 sequence: CASSLALAGDTQYF. The CDR3 DNA follows: TGTGCCAGCAGCTTAGCTCTAGCGGGGGATACGCAGTATTTT. V gene TRBV7-2 combines with J gene TRBJ2-3, with TRBD2 matching 9 bases. Germline-derived CDR1 and CDR2 are SGHTA and FQGNSA. The CDR3 is 14 residues long. V lost 0 bases to trimming and J lost 6 bases; unmatched junction nucleotides: 1.

The chain carries TRBV5-5 and TRBJ1-2; no definite D call. This CDR3 has 12 amino acids. CDR1 and CDR2 (germline): SGHKS, YYEKEE (reference sequence). The ends were cut back, 4 bases at V and 4 bases at J, with 8 bases in the middle. CDR3 sequence reads: CASSPGIYGYTF. The CDR3 DNA follows: TGTGCCAGCAGCCCGGGGATCTATGGCTACACCTTC.

The chain uses TRBV7-2 and TRBJ2-3; 12 positions agree with TRBD2. The CDR3 covers 15 residues. Germline V lookup: CDR1 SGHTA, CDR2 FQGNSA. V dropped 4 bases and J dropped 5; count of bases not matched to a gene: 4. The DNA of the CDR3 is TGTGCCAGCAGCTCCCCGGGACTAGCGGGAGATACGCAGTATTTT. Protein product: CASSSPGLAGDTQYF.

This clone was observed a few times. This chain uses TRBV5-1 with TRBJ1-1; D gene uncertain. The CDR3 length is 14 residues. V was clipped by 0 bases and J by 4 bases, with 10 bases between them. Germline V gene lookup returns CDR1 SGHRS and CDR2 YFSETQ. CDR3 sequence reads: CASSLGETFTEAFF. The CDR3 DNA reads as TGCGCCAGCAGCTTGGGGGAGACTTTCACTGAAGCTTTCTTT.

The rearrangement links TRBV29-1 to TRBJ2-1; 7 positions match TRBD2. The CDR3 is 15 residues long. J gave up 2 bases and V 3 bases, and 7 bases lay outside the gene matches. The germline V gene has CDR1 SQVTM and CDR2 ANQGSEA. CDR3 bases: TGCAGCGTTGAGGGGGGGATAGCAACCTACAATGAGCAGTTCTTC. Its protein is CSVEGGIATYNEQFF.

V gene TRBV28 combines with J gene TRBJ2-7; 10 bases align to TRBD1. This CDR3 is built from 17 residues. Germline lookup yields CDR1 MDHEN and CDR2 SYDVKM. J was trimmed by 2 bases and V by 1 base; bases with no gene match: 8. This CDR3 is CASSLSPWTGGTYEQYF. The CDR3 DNA sequence: TGTGCCAGCAGTTTATCCCCCTGGACAGGGGGAACCTACGAGCAGTACTTC.

This clone has only one observation. This chain's CDR3 is CASSGGLAGNEQYF. In DNA, the CDR3 is TGCGCCAGCAGTGGGGGACTAGCGGGCAACGAGCAGTACTTC. The chain has TRBV10-2 and TRBJ2-7, with 12 bases that match TRBD2. This CDR3 is 14 amino acids long. CDR1 is WSHSY, CDR2 SAAADI, per germline. V trimming: 4 bases; J trimming: 5 bases; junction bases outside the gene matches: 3.

The chain links TRBV29-1 to TRBJ2-5, with 10 bases matching TRBD2. The CDR3 contains 15 residues. Trimming removed 4 bases from V and 7 bases from J; junction bases left unmatched: 12. Germline V gene data show CDR1 as SQVTM and CDR2 as ANQGSEA. The CDR3 region is CSVGRTSGARRTQYF. The CDR3 nucleotides read TGCAGCGTTGGGCGAACTAGCGGGGCGCGGCGGACCCAGTACTTC.

This clone occurred once. The chain recombines TRBV2 with TRBJ1-5; a possible D gene is TRBD1 (6 bases). The ends were cut back, 2 bases at V and 6 bases at J, with 11 bases in the middle. This CDR3 is built from 14 residues. Looked up from germline, CDR1 is SNHLY and CDR2 is FYNNEI. As DNA, the CDR3 is TGTGCCAGCAGTGAACAGGGGCTCAGTCAGCCCCAGCATTTT. Protein sequence: CASSEQGLSQPQHF.

V gene TRBV24-1 combines with J gene TRBJ1-2; tentative D call: TRBD1 (5 bases). The V end lost 5 bases, the J end lost 0 bases, and 12 bases lay between the germline ends. The CDR3 runs to 15 residues. Germline loops: CDR1 KGHDR, CDR2 SFDVKD. Written as DNA, the CDR3 is TGTGCCACCAGTGGCCGCGGGACCTCTAACTATGGCTACACCTTC. Its translation is CATSGRGTSNYGYTF.

This clone was seen a few times. This chain connects TRBV4-2 to TRBJ2-3; 7 nucleotides line up with TRBD2. The CDR3 totals 15 residues. With V trimmed by 3 bases and J by 2 bases, 5 bases remained unmatched. CDR1 and CDR2 from the germline V gene are LGHNA and YNFKEQ. The CDR3 sequence is CASSQRESVTDTQYF. The CDR3 DNA is TGTGCCAGCAGCCAGCGGGAGTCCGTCACAGATACGCAGTATTTT.